The 5 T cell receptor beta chains in this list originate from one sample, sequenced in a study of vaccination and CD4 T cells after COVID-19. No antigen is known for these receptors. Scientists ran DNA taken from cultured CD4+ T cells through the Oncomine TCR Beta short-read assay for sequencing. TCRdb re-analysed the PCR reads in MiXCR, keeping a single row per CDR3 protein. The sample has about 20,000 distinct CDR3 sequences, 65% to 80% seen once. Treatment denoted: approximately nine-day PBMC culture with coronavirus spike peptide pools or control peptides (ViraFEST assay). The specimen was CD4+ T cells from blood, cultured in vitro. Receptors were obtained from a human donor who had recovered from COVID-19.

V is TRBV5-1 and J is TRBJ2-7; D gene uncertain. CDR1 and CDR2 (germline): SGHRS, YFSETQ. CDR3 length: 14 residues. The V and J ends lost 0 bases and 2 bases respectively, with 9 bases between them. CDR3 DNA: TGCGCCAGCAGCTTGGCCGGATTTACCTACGAGCAGTACTTC. Residues: CASSLAGFTYEQYF.

The chain recombines TRBV2 with TRBJ2-7, with 7 bases that match TRBD1. The V segment lost 2 bases and the J segment 2 bases; nucleotides outside the gene matches: 9. CDR1 and CDR2 (germline): SNHLY, FYNNEI. CDR3 length: 16 amino acids. CDR3 DNA sequence: TGTGCCAGCAGTGAAACTTTGTGGGGACAGACCTACGAGCAGTACTTC. Translation: CASSETLWGQTYEQYF.

This clonotype has only a few counts. The chain carries TRBV2 and TRBJ1-5, with D possibly being TRBD1 (5 bases). Per germline, CDR1 SNHLY and CDR2 FYNNEI. This CDR3 region has 14 residues. V lost 1 base, J lost 6 bases, and 10 bases lay in between. CDR3 in DNA: TGTGCCAGCAGTGAAGGGTCGGGGACTCAGCCCCAGCATTTT. It codes for CASSEGSGTQPQHF. Supplemented by reference TRBV2 and TRBJ1-5, the full variable domain reads EPEVTQTPSHQVTQMGQEVILRCVPISNHLYFYWYRQILGQKVEFLVSFYNNEISEKSEIFDDQFSVERPDGSNFTLKIRSTKLEDSAMYFCASSEGSGTQPQHFGDGTRLSIL.

J is TRBJ2-2 and V is TRBV7-2; the D is unclear. There are 12 residues in the CDR3. The germline V and J ends were trimmed by 6 bases and 6 bases, with 8 bases remaining between them. The V gene's germline CDR1 is SGHTA and CDR2 FQGNSA. The CDR3: CASRPLSGELFF. DNA of the CDR3: TGTGCCAGCAGGCCTTTATCCGGGGAGCTGTTTTTT.

The table lists this clonotype with a few counts. The chain employs TRBV20-1 and TRBJ1-2, with D unclear. The CDR3 loop spans 13 amino acids. CDR1 is DFQATT and CDR2 is SNEGSKA in the germline V gene (reference sequence). The germline V and J ends were trimmed by 0 bases and 7 bases, with 12 bases remaining between them. The CDR3 reads CSARDPSGSGYTF. CDR3 sequence (DNA): TGCAGTGCTAGAGATCCGTCAGGAAGTGGCTACACCTTC.